This T cell receptor beta chain was obtained from a study of T cell changes during pregnancy in multiple sclerosis. Sequencing was performed with immunoSEQ multiplex PCR; in TCRdb, only in-frame clones are kept and a portion is missing. The sample consists of tens of thousands of clones, more than 75% of them appearing once. The sample taken for sequencing was peripheral blood from another person, used as feeder cells. The TCR originated in a human donor whose cells served as feeder cells for cultures in a pregnancy study.

The CDR3 protein is CAINGGQGFNYGYTF. The CDR3 nucleotides are TGTGCCATCAACGGGGGACAGGGGTTTAACTATGGCTACACCTTC. This chain connects TRBV10-3 to TRBJ1-2; TRBD1 agrees at 10 bases. CDR1 and CDR2 (germline): ENHRY, SYGVKD. The J segment lost 1 base and the V segment lost 7 bases, leaving 6 bases of the junction unmatched. The CDR3 is 15 amino acids.